The rows below give T cell receptor beta chains drawn from one sample of a study of blood T cell repertoires in COVID-19. Only in-frame clones appear in the TCRdb table, and some are missing; sequencing was by immunoSEQ multiplex PCR. The sample contains around 250,000 clones, 75% to 90% of which appear only once. The sequencing input was peripheral blood. The receptors derive from a woman aged 40 to 50 who had recovered from COVID-19. The CDR3 runs from the conserved cysteine through the conserved F or W. The D gene is left open where the match is weak. Rows may omit the clone size; those that give it use once, few, many or a size class.

. | TRBJ1-3 | TRBV5-8 | . | CASSLVGNTIYF | TGTGCCAGCAGCTTGGTAGGAAACACCATATATTTT
once | TRBJ2-3 | TRBV14 | TRBD2 | CASSQAASGITDTQYF | TGTGCCAGCAGCCAAGCGGCTAGCGGGATAACAGATACGCAGTATTTT
. | TRBJ1-1 | TRBV19 | . | CASSIKHTPNTEAFF | TGTGCCAGTAGTATCAAACACACACCGAACACTGAAGCTTTCTTT
. | TRBJ2-3 | TRBV5-1 | TRBD2 | CASSKGLAGGTDTQYF | TGCGCCAGCAGCAAGGGACTAGCGGGGGGCACAGATACGCAGTATTTT
. | TRBJ1-6 | TRBV6-5 | . | CASSYSRGNSPLHF | TGTGCCAGCAGTTACTCAAGGGGGAATTCACCCCTCCACTTT
once | TRBJ2-5 | TRBV11-2 | TRBD1 | CASRPMGQSETQYF | TGTGCCAGCCGACCTATGGGACAGTCGGAGACCCAGTACTTC
. | TRBJ1-5 | TRBV30 | . | CAWSEGETELPQHF | TGTGCCTGGAGTGAGGGGGAAACAGAACTGCCCCAGCATTTT
. | TRBJ2-1 | TRBV9 | . | CASSVSGGSYNEQFF | TGTGCCAGCAGCGTATCCGGGGGCTCCTACAATGAGCAGTTCTTC
. | TRBJ2-1 | TRBV11-3 | TRBD2 | CASSLAGGSYNEQFF | TGTGCCAGCAGCTTGGCGGGAGGGTCCTACAATGAGCAGTTCTTC
. | TRBJ2-1 | TRBV12-3/TRBV12-4 | . | CASSSYNEQFF | TGTGCCAGCAGTTCTTACAATGAGCAGTTCTTC
. | TRBJ2-3 | TRBV19 | TRBD2 | CASRLAGVGTDTQYF | TGTGCCAGTAGGTTGGCGGGAGTCGGCACAGATACGCAGTATTTT
. | TRBJ2-1 | TRBV29-1 | TRBD2 | CSVAWRGGYNEQFF | TGCAGCGTTGCTTGGCGGGGGGGATACAATGAGCAGTTCTTC
. | TRBJ2-1 | TRBV4-3 | . | CASSQRTGPNEQFF | TGCGCCAGCAGCCAGCGCACAGGGCCCAATGAGCAGTTCTTC
. | TRBJ2-1 | TRBV4-1 | . | CASSQDLPRDEQFF | TGCGCCAGCAGCCAAGATCTACCGCGCGATGAGCAGTTCTTC
. | TRBJ1-1 | TRBV5-6 | TRBD1 | CASSTRDRGWTEAFF | TGTGCCAGCAGCACCCGGGACAGGGGATGGACTGAAGCTTTCTTT
. | TRBJ1-6 | TRBV18 | TRBD1 | CASSPLGQGNSPLHF | TGTGCCAGCTCACCCCTTGGACAGGGGAACTCACCCCTCCACTTT
. | TRBJ2-3 | TRBV5-1 | TRBD2 | CASGLAGASTDTQYF | TGCGCCAGCGGATTAGCGGGGGCCAGCACAGATACGCAGTATTTT
. | TRBJ1-4 | TRBV7-9 | TRBD1 | CASSWDRAWEKLFF | TGTGCCAGCAGCTGGGACAGGGCTTGGGAAAAACTGTTTTTT
. | TRBJ1-2 | TRBV5-5 | . | CASSLPSAQANYGYTF | TGTGCCAGCAGCTTGCCTAGCGCCCAAGCTAACTATGGCTACACCTTC
. | TRBJ2-5 | TRBV11-2 | TRBD2 | CASSDGTSGTRETQYF | TGTGCCAGCAGCGACGGGACTAGCGGGACTAGGGAGACCCAGTACTTC
. | TRBJ2-3 | TRBV28 | TRBD1 | CANSGQGTDTQYF | TGTGCCAACTCGGGACAGGGAACAGATACGCAGTATTTT
. | TRBJ1-5 | TRBV10-3 | TRBD1 | CAISDSTGGKMGNQPQHF | TGTGCCATCAGTGATTCCACAGGGGGCAAAATGGGCAATCAGCCCCAGCATTTT
. | TRBJ2-7 | TRBV27 | . | CASSSLGTRTYEQYF | TGTGCCAGCAGTTCCCTTGGGACACGAACCTACGAGCAGTACTTC
. | TRBJ2-5 | TRBV12-3/TRBV12-4 | . | CASSLLSQETQYF | TGTGCCAGCAGTTTATTGAGTCAAGAGACCCAGTACTTC
. | TRBJ2-1 | TRBV28 | . | CASRDSSSYNEQFF | TGTGCCAGCAGAGACAGTAGCTCCTACAATGAGCAGTTCTTC
. | TRBJ1-4 | TRBV30 | . | CAWSVRPVAEKLFF | TGTGCCTGGAGTGTACGGCCAGTAGCCGAAAAACTGTTTTTT
. | TRBJ1-2 | TRBV3-1/TRBV3-2 | . | CASSQFPKGYTF | TGTGCCAGCAGCCAATTTCCTAAAGGCTACACCTTC
once | TRBJ1-2 | TRBV11-2 | . | CASSRTSEGYGYTF | TGTGCCAGCAGTCGGACTTCCGAAGGCTATGGCTACACCTTC
. | TRBJ2-7 | TRBV6-5 | . | CASGQDRSSYEQYF | TGTGCCAGCGGTCAGGACAGATCTTCCTACGAGCAGTACTTC
once | TRBJ2-5 | TRBV3-1/TRBV3-2 | . | CASSQTGYRQETQYF | TGTGCCAGCAGCCAAACAGGGTATCGCCAAGAGACCCAGTACTTC
. | TRBJ1-2 | TRBV24-1 | TRBD1 | CATSDSPGTGNYGYTF | TGTGCCACCAGTGATTCCCCCGGGACAGGGAATTATGGCTACACCTTC
. | TRBJ1-1 | TRBV5-8 | . | CASSLGGPDTEAFF | TGTGCCAGCAGCTTGGGGGGGCCGGACACTGAAGCTTTCTTT
. | TRBJ2-7 | TRBV11-1 | . | CASSLEYRTDYEQYF | TGTGCCAGCAGCTTAGAGTACAGGACGGACTACGAGCAGTACTTC
. | TRBJ2-2 | TRBV7-9 | TRBD1 | CASSLAQGATGELFF | TGTGCCAGCAGCTTAGCACAGGGGGCCACCGGGGAGCTGTTTTTT
. | TRBJ2-1 | TRBV14 | TRBD2 | CASSQVSTGGQFF | TGTGCCAGCAGCCAAGTATCGACGGGAGGGCAGTTCTTC
. | TRBJ2-1 | TRBV2 | TRBD1 | CASSHRGLNEQFF | TGTGCCAGCAGCCACAGGGGGCTCAATGAGCAGTTCTTC
few | TRBJ1-1 | TRBV5-6 | TRBD1 | CASSPYLRQGVTEAFF | TGTGCCAGCAGCCCGTATTTACGACAGGGGGTGACTGAAGCTTTCTTT
. | TRBJ2-7 | TRBV3-1/TRBV3-2 | . | CASSQDLAYEQYF | TGTGCCAGCAGCCAAGATTTAGCTTACGAGCAGTACTTC
. | TRBJ1-1 | TRBV19 | TRBD1 | CASSTKATGVDTEAFF | TGTGCCAGTAGTACCAAGGCGACAGGGGTTGACACTGAAGCTTTCTTT
. | TRBJ1-2 | TRBV5-5 | . | CASSRGEVYGYTF | TGTGCCAGCAGCCGCGGGGAAGTCTATGGCTACACCTTC
once | TRBJ2-1 | TRBV2 | . | CASSRTLGGNEQFF | TGTGCCAGCAGCCGAACTCTAGGGGGCAATGAGCAGTTCTTC
. | TRBJ2-3 | TRBV7-3 | TRBD2 | CASSLSGGVTDTQYF | TGTGCCAGCAGCTTAAGCGGGGGTGTCACAGATACGCAGTATTTT
few | TRBJ1-1 | TRBV5-4 | . | CASSLRGSEAFF | TGTGCCAGCAGCCTACGGGGGTCTGAAGCTTTCTTT
. | TRBJ1-2 | TRBV19 | . | CASSFPRGGYTF | TGTGCCAGTAGTTTCCCCCGAGGTGGCTACACCTTC
. | TRBJ1-2 | TRBV11-3 | TRBD1 | CASSLDGRGNYGYTF | TGTGCCAGCAGCTTAGATGGCAGGGGGAACTATGGCTACACCTTC
once | TRBJ2-7 | TRBV7-3 | . | CASSPGEGAYEQYF | TGTGCCAGCAGCCCAGGAGAAGGGGCGTACGAGCAGTACTTC
. | TRBJ1-2 | TRBV29-1 | TRBD1 | CSVDPGGDGYTF | TGCAGCGTTGACCCAGGGGGCGATGGCTACACCTTC
. | TRBJ2-1 | TRBV7-9 | TRBD2 | CASRLQGTSDPNEQFF | TGTGCCAGCAGATTACAAGGGACTAGCGATCCTAATGAGCAGTTCTTC
. | TRBJ2-5 | TRBV6-6 | . | CASSSAPVAVQETQYF | TGTGCCAGCAGTTCAGCTCCTGTCGCGGTACAAGAGACCCAGTACTTC
. | TRBJ2-3 | TRBV19 | TRBD1 | CASSRTGVPDTQYF | TGTGCCAGTAGTAGGACAGGGGTCCCAGATACGCAGTATTTT
. | TRBJ2-1 | TRBV19 | . | CASSIPSIDSEQFF | TGTGCCAGTAGTATACCTTCCATTGACAGTGAGCAGTTCTTC
. | TRBJ2-3 | TRBV5-4 | . | CASSHPGGLEADTQYF | TGTGCCAGCAGCCACCCCGGCGGCCTCGAGGCAGATACGCAGTATTTT
. | TRBJ2-5 | TRBV2 | TRBD1 | CASSKAGQGQETQYF | TGTGCCAGCAGTAAAGCCGGACAGGGCCAAGAGACCCAGTACTTC
. | TRBJ2-2 | TRBV30 | . | CAWGRSGELFF | TGTGCCTGGGGGAGGAGCGGGGAGCTGTTTTTT